This T cell receptor (beta chain) was recovered during a study of blood T cells in healthy people across ages. V trimming: 1 base; J trimming: 3 bases; junction bases outside the gene matches: 6. This CDR3 is 15 amino acids long. Study outcomes and limitations: Unsorted PBMCs blocked a conclusive comparison of naive and antigen-experienced cells.

On this clonotype: Antigen unknown. A much larger clone is a single base away; this may be a read error. The conserved phenylalanine or tryptophan is not found at the CDR3 terminus, so this likely reflects a read error.

A second PCR of about 7 to 12 cycles used a sample-barcoded 5' primer and a J-beta primer mix. TCRdb independently ran MiXCR on the 5' RACE reads; one entry per CDR3 protein. Altogether more than 700,000 distinct CDR3 sequences are present, around 45% being singletons, with the ten largest covering 15% to 20%. J is TRBJ2-7 and V is TRBV12-3 or TRBV12-4; 7 bases align to TRBD1. The sequencing input was blood. The TCR was taken from a man aged 80 or over in good health. CDR3 nucleotide sequence: TGTGCCAGCAGTTTAGGATCGGGACAGCACTACGAGCAGTACTTA. Amino acid sequence: CASSLGSGQHYEQYL.